The T cell receptor (beta chain) under discussion was sequenced for a study of CD8+CD57+ T cells in acquired aplastic anemia (dated by TCRdb to the late 2010s). With respect to the entire study: On average, sorted CD4+ and CD8+ cells yielded 3.2 ug of extracted DNA, with a range of about 0.18 to 30 ug. CD8+CD57+ expansion was defined as frequency above the mean frequency observed in healthy subjects. The investigation overall reported the following: Although roughly 29 CD8+ CDR3 sequences were shared by patients and controls, these sequences appeared highly expressed in patients and within the immunodominant clones of patients. CD8+ Simpson's diversity did not differ significantly between patients and healthy controls (P=0.060).

Genomic DNA was used as template for profiling of TCR beta VDJ combinations and CDR3 sequences. TCR repertoire sequencing was run on an Illumina HiSeq 2000. The published analysis was carried out like this. Repertoires were assessed using TRBV/TRBJ rearrangement plots, CDR3 size and DJ length profiles, and Simpson's diversity index. The immunodominant clone was defined as the most abundant DNA sequence in deep sequencing data. CDR3 amino acid sequences were screened for sharing across subjects and compared with published repertoires and the VDJdb database. TCRdb reworked the public reads: Q25 trimming with fastp, MiXCR clone assembly, productive beta chains retained. Under each unique CDR3 protein, matching rows form one entry showing the most common genes and DNA. These V and J calls originate from TCRdb's pipeline instead of the authors' own analysis. The sample table lists 200,000 or so distinct CDR3 sequences, approximately 50% of them with a count of one. Of the sample, around 9.7% is held by the ten largest clones.

The junction carries 8 bases between V and J, which are trimmed by 1 base and 5 bases respectively. The CDR3 sequence holds 13 residues, the cysteine and phenylalanine included. The kept DNA is CDR3 alone, 39 bases in frame from the first base. The germline V gene yields SGDLS for CDR1 and YYNGEE for CDR2. The table lists this clonotype with a count of one. Its binding antigen is unknown. Per-base quality was not reported, and no clone a single base away is much larger than it. One read alone lends weak support. Flow cytometry had shown CD8+CD57+ cell expansion in the patients selected for sequencing. All patients had severe acquired aplastic anemia diagnosed by International Study of Aplastic Anemia and Agranulocytosis and Camitta criteria. No patient had received any therapy when blood was sampled. In the study, sorted CD4+ and CD8+ blood T cells from patients with severe aplastic anemia and from healthy subjects underwent deep sequencing of TCR repertoires. Patients were enrolled under clinicaltrials.gov protocols 00001620, 01623167, 00001397, 00071045, 00081523 and 00961064 in the USA. Ficoll-Paque density gradient centrifugation was used to isolate peripheral blood mononuclear cells. Before DNA was extracted, CD4+ and CD8+ T cells were sorted using either FACS or magnetic beads.

The V gene is TRBV9 and the J gene is TRBJ2-3; D gene: possibly TRBD2, on 5 matching bases. The material sequenced was sorted CD4+, CD8+, or CD8+CD57+ T cells (not recorded which) from PBMCs. The sequence was collected from a human donor with aplastic anemia. The DNA sequence is TGTGCCAGCAGCGTATCGAGCGGAGATACGCAGTATTTT. Its translation reads: CASSVSSGDTQYF.